The 26 T cell receptor beta chains reported below all come from one sample, sequenced in a study of radiation and T cells in renal cell carcinoma. Profiled with immunoSEQ multiplex PCR; TCRdb holds only in-frame clones, not every one. The sample records some 120,000 clones, about four fifths being singletons. Indicated time point: blood 2 weeks post-SBRT. Treatment: 15 Gy SBRT to primary tumor, nephrectomy 4 weeks later. This specimen was blood, taken from a patient whose treatment included radiotherapy and nephrectomy. Receptors were obtained from a man aged 50 to 59 with renal cell carcinoma.

The chain couples TRBV6-1 to TRBJ2-3, with 8 nucleotides matching TRBD2. After removal of 6 bases from V and 2 bases from J, the junction contained 7 bases not matched to a gene. CDR3 length: 15 residues. Looked up from germline, CDR1 is MNHNS and CDR2 is SASEGT. The CDR3 bases are TGTGCCAGCAGCCCCATCGGGGGGGCCACAGATACGCAGTATTTT. Residues: CASSPIGGATDTQYF.

This chain links TRBV9 with TRBJ1-2, with D perhaps TRBD1 (6 bases). CDR1 and CDR2 from the germline V gene are SGDLS and YYNGEE. The V gene lost 4 bases and the J gene lost 7 bases, with 11 bases spanning the gap. CDR3 length: 12 residues. The CDR3 spells CASSPGQSGYTF. For the CDR3, the DNA is TGTGCCAGCAGCCCCGGACAGAGTGGCTACACCTTC.

This clone was observed a single time. The chain combines TRBV29-1 with TRBJ1-1; D gene uncertain. The germline CDR1 and CDR2 sequences are SQVTM and ANQGSEA. The CDR3 is 11 residues long. V was clipped by 8 bases and J by 2 bases, with 9 bases between them. CDR3 DNA sequence: TGCAGCCTACAGCGAAACACTGAAGCTTTCTTT. Its translation: CSLQRNTEAFF.

With respect to this clone: This may arise from a read error, as a much more abundant clone is one base away. A read error is likely, as this CDR3 ends without the conserved phenylalanine or tryptophan. The rearrangement joins TRBV9 to TRBJ1-2; 7 positions agree with TRBD1. This CDR3 spans 13 amino acids. Germline CDR1 is SGDLS and CDR2 is YYNGEE. Trimming cost V 4 bases and J 2 bases; bases outside gene matches: 2. CDR3 nucleotides: TGTGCCAGCAGCTCGACAGGGAACTATGGCTACACCCTC. This gives the protein CASSSTGNYGYTL.

V is TRBV5-5 and J is TRBJ1-5, with D possibly being TRBD1 (5 bases). Germline loops: CDR1 SGHKS, CDR2 YYEKEE (reference sequence). This CDR3 contains 14 residues. Trimming removed 0 bases from V and 7 bases from J, with 11 bases in between. This chain's CDR3 is CASSLAGSQQPQHF. The CDR3 bases are TGTGCCAGCAGCTTGGCAGGGTCACAACAGCCCCAGCATTTT.

The rearrangement links TRBV9 to TRBJ1-1; tentatively, D is TRBD1 (6 bases). The germline V gene has CDR1 SGDLS and CDR2 YYNGEE. Trimming removed 4 bases from V and 1 base from J, with 20 bases in between. This CDR3 contains 17 residues. This chain's CDR3 is CASSPPWGGAGNTEAFF. CDR3 DNA sequence: TGTGCCAGCAGCCCTCCTTGGGGGGGGGCAGGGAACACTGAAGCTTTCTTT.

The J gene is TRBJ1-1, the V gene TRBV30; the D is unclear. The CDR3 totals 13 residues. The ends were cut back, 0 bases at V and 1 base at J, with 6 bases in the middle. Germline V CDR1 and CDR2: GTSNPN, SVGIG (reference sequence). CDR3 sequence (DNA): TGTGCCTGGAGTGTAATCAGGAACACTGAAGCTTTCTTT. As protein: CAWSVIRNTEAFF.

DNA for the CDR3: TGTGCCAGCAGCCCGTCCGGACAGAACACTGAAGCTTTCTTT. Amino acid sequence: CASSPSGQNTEAFF. This chain joins TRBV7-3 and TRBJ1-1, with TRBD1 as a possible D gene (5 bases). V was shortened by 5 bases and J by 1 base, with 11 bases between the two germline ends. This CDR3 has 14 amino acids. Germline CDR1 reads SGHTA; CDR2 reads FQGTGA.

The gene calls are TRBV7-9 and TRBJ2-5; 10 positions match TRBD1. The ends lost 2 bases at V and 3 bases at J; junction bases unmatched: 6. CDR1 SEHNR and CDR2 FQNEAQ come from the germline V gene (reference sequence). The length of the CDR3 is 16 residues. CDR3 nucleotides: TGTGCCAGCAGCTTAAGGGACAGGGGAATCGAAGAGACCCAGTACTTC. This translates into CASSLRDRGIEETQYF.

The J gene is TRBJ2-7, the V gene TRBV29-1; no reliable D call. Trimming left V 6 bases short and J 2 bases short, with 8 bases between. Germline-derived CDR1 and CDR2 are SQVTM and ANQGSEA. The CDR3 has 11 amino acids. The CDR3 DNA sequence: TGCAGCGTGCGCGACACCTACGAGCAGTACTTC. This codes for CSVRDTYEQYF.

This chain uses TRBV27 with TRBJ1-5; D is perhaps TRBD1 (5 bases). Germline V gene data show CDR1 as MNHEY and CDR2 as SMNVEV (reference sequence). The CDR3 length is 15 residues. Trimming cost V 0 bases and J 2 bases, with 8 bases left between them. CDR3 loop: CASSLSTAGNQPQHF. The CDR3 DNA reads TGTGCCAGCAGTTTATCGACAGCAGGCAATCAGCCCCAGCATTTT.

The chain recombines TRBV9 with TRBJ1-3; no clear D. Germline CDR1 SGDLS, CDR2 YYNGEE. V lost 4 bases and J 7 bases, leaving 18 bases between the germline ends. This CDR3 region has 15 residues. The CDR3 coding sequence is TGTGCCAGCAGCAAAGGGATGAGGAGCTCGAACACCATATATTTT. Protein: CASSKGMRSSNTIYF.

The rearrangement links TRBV5-8 to TRBJ2-7; D not certain. Trimming removed 4 bases at V and 7 bases at J, with 12 bases between. The CDR3 totals 12 residues. From germline, CDR1 is SGHTS and CDR2 YDEGEE. CDR3 protein: CASSLNSGEQYF. Here the CDR3 DNA reads TGTGCCAGCAGCCTCAATTCCGGGGAGCAGTACTTC.

This clone was observed a few times. V usage is TRBV4-1 and J usage is TRBJ2-2, with D perhaps TRBD1 (5 bases). V gave up 2 bases and J gave up 4 bases, with 8 bases separating them. CDR1 and CDR2 (germline): MGHRA, YSYEKL. The CDR3 loop spans 14 amino acids. The CDR3 sequence is CASSQRQITGELFF. CDR3 bases: TGCGCCAGCAGCCAAAGACAGATCACCGGGGAGCTGTTTTTT.

In its sample, this clone was seen a few times. V gene TRBV4-1 combines with J gene TRBJ2-1; D possibly corresponds to TRBD2 (6 bases). The CDR3 is 17 amino acids. Germline assignment: CDR1 MGHRA and CDR2 YSYEKL. V was trimmed by 2 bases and J by 3 bases, leaving 17 bases between them. The CDR3 DNA follows: TGCGCCAGCAGCCAAAAAGGTGGGGAGGCCCTCTACAATGAGCAGTTCTTC. It is translated as CASSQKGGEALYNEQFF.

Only one count was recorded for this clone. The chain combines TRBV6-5 with TRBJ1-2; no clear D. Germline V gene sequence: CDR1 MNHEY, CDR2 SVGAGI. CDR3 size: 14 residues. Trimming removed 0 bases from V and 4 bases from J, with 9 bases in between. In nucleotides, the CDR3 is TGTGCCAGCAGTTACTCGCCAGAGACCTATGGCTACACCTTC. Translation gives CASSYSPETYGYTF.

This chain connects TRBV4-1 to TRBJ2-3, with TRBD2 matching over 10 bases. V gave up 1 base and J gave up 2 bases; unmatched junction bases: 6. The CDR3 length is 17 residues. CDR1 is MGHRA, CDR2 YSYEKL, per germline. CDR3 sequence: CASSQGPSGGYTDTQYF. The DNA for the CDR3 is TGCGCCAGCAGCCAAGGTCCTAGCGGGGGTTACACAGATACGCAGTATTTT.

This rearrangement joins TRBV9 to TRBJ1-3; possible D gene TRBD1, 5 bases. CDR1 is SGDLS and CDR2 is YYNGEE in the germline V gene. CDR3 size: 14 residues. The germline V and J ends were trimmed by 4 bases and 0 bases, with 8 bases remaining between them. CDR3 region: CASSPDSSGNTIYF. The CDR3 region has the DNA TGTGCCAGCAGCCCTGACAGCTCTGGAAACACCATATATTTT.

V usage is TRBV10-3 and J usage is TRBJ1-4; D possibly corresponds to TRBD1 (5 bases). Trimming stripped 11 bases from V and 3 bases from J, with 13 bases between. CDR3 length: 13 residues. Germline lookup yields CDR1 ENHRY and CDR2 SYGVKD. CDR3 sequence: CAVRGGSNEKLFF. The CDR3 DNA sequence: TGTGCCGTACGGGGGGGGTCTAATGAAAAACTGTTTTTT.

The V and J genes are TRBV2 and TRBJ1-4; D gene ambiguous. From germline, CDR1 is SNHLY and CDR2 FYNNEI. The CDR3 totals 14 residues. V lost 6 bases and J lost 6, with 14 bases in between. CDR3 protein: CASRRAVFDEKLFF. The CDR3 DNA reads as TGTGCCAGCAGGAGGGCAGTTTTTGATGAAAAACTGTTTTTT.

This clone was counted only a few times. This sequence joins TRBV30 and TRBJ2-1; D gene uncertain. There are 11 residues in the CDR3. Germline CDR1 GTSNPN, CDR2 SVGIG (reference sequence). The V and J ends lost 3 bases and 4 bases respectively, with 4 bases between them. The DNA of the CDR3 is TGTGCCTGGAGCGGTTACAATGAGCAGTTCTTC. This codes for CAWSGYNEQFF.

This rearrangement joins TRBV11-2 to TRBJ2-7; no clear D. CDR3 size: 13 residues. The germline CDR1 and CDR2 sequences are SGHAT and FQNNGV. V was shortened by 5 bases and J by 6 bases, with 14 bases between the two germline ends. This CDR3 is CASSREPLTEQYF. CDR3 in DNA: TGTGCCAGCAGCCGAGAGCCCCTCACCGAGCAGTACTTC. Full variable domain (rest looked up from reference TRBV11-2 and TRBJ2-7): EAGVAQSPRYKIIEKRQSVAFWCNPISGHATLYWYQQILGQGPKLLIQFQNNGVVDDSQLPKDRFSAERLKGVDSTLKIQPAKLEDSAVYLCASSREPLTEQYFGPGTRLTVT.

J is TRBJ2-1 and V is TRBV11-3; 7 bases are shared with TRBD2. CDR1 is SGHNT, CDR2 YENEEA, per germline. The trim removed 4 bases at V and 8 bases at J, leaving 17 bases unmatched. This CDR3 spans 17 amino acids. CDR3 nucleotide sequence: TGTGCCAGCAGCTCGTCCTCGTGGCGGGAGAATTCCGATGAGCAGTTCTTC. It encodes CASSSSSWRENSDEQFF.

The rearrangement uses TRBV9 and TRBJ2-7; D could derive from TRBD1 or TRBD2 (6 bases each). This CDR3 is built from 15 residues. Deletions cut 0 bases from V and 1 base from J, with 11 bases between. Germline V CDR1 and CDR2: SGDLS, YYNGEE. The DNA of the CDR3 is TGTGCCAGCAGCGTAGAGGGGGGCGCGTCCTACGAGCAGTACTTC. Protein sequence: CASSVEGGASYEQYF.

The chain links TRBV14 to TRBJ2-3, with D uncertain. The length of the CDR3 is 16 residues. CDR1 is SGHDN, CDR2 FVKESK, per germline. V lost 0 bases, J lost 3 bases, and 13 bases lay in between. CDR3 in amino acids: CASSQDFGLITDTQYF. In DNA, the CDR3 is TGTGCCAGCAGCCAAGATTTCGGGCTTATAACAGATACGCAGTATTTT.

This clone was picked up one time. This sequence joins TRBV9 and TRBJ1-3; D may be TRBD1 (5 bases). Looked up from germline, CDR1 is SGDLS and CDR2 is YYNGEE. The CDR3 covers 15 residues. V was clipped by 5 bases and J by 0 bases, with 12 bases between them. CDR3: CASSPGPNSGNTIYF. The CDR3 DNA follows: TGTGCCAGCAGTCCGGGACCGAACTCTGGAAACACCATATATTTT.